Following are 9 T cell receptor beta chains from one sample sequenced in a study of shared clonotypes between healthy human individuals. Profiling relied on immunoSEQ multiplex PCR, and the TCRdb table lists in-frame clones only, not all of them. The sample records around 450,000 clones, about 85% being singletons. Sequencing was done on a sample of PBMCs. The receptors shown here come from a woman in her thirties or forties in good health. Some clones in this sample may be carry-over from other donors' samples.

V usage is TRBV5-1 and J usage is TRBJ2-7; D not resolved. The CDR3 runs to 14 residues. CDR1 is SGHRS, CDR2 YFSETQ, per germline. Between the trimmed V and J ends, which lost 4 bases and 2 bases, there was a span of 13 bases. In nucleotides, the CDR3 is TGCGCCAGCAGCCTCCTAACAGAAACCTACGAGCAGTACTTC. As protein: CASSLLTETYEQYF.

The gene calls are TRBV7-9 and TRBJ1-1; D is possibly TRBD1 (6 bases). V lost 5 bases, J lost 3 bases, and 25 bases lay in between. Germline CDR1 SEHNR, CDR2 FQNEAQ (reference sequence). The CDR3 spans 18 residues. This chain's CDR3 is CASSPTGHNTGRDTEAFF. In nucleotides, the CDR3 is TGTGCCAGCAGCCCCACGGGACACAACACCGGGAGGGACACTGAAGCTTTCTTT.

This chain joins TRBV7-3 and TRBJ2-2; D not resolved. Trimming removed 2 bases at V and 5 bases at J, with 9 bases between. The CDR3 consists of 14 residues. In germline, CDR1 is SGHTA, CDR2 FQGTGA. The CDR3 protein is CASSLVAQTGELFF. CDR3 nucleotide sequence: TGTGCCAGCAGCTTAGTGGCGCAGACCGGGGAGCTGTTTTTT.

DNA of the CDR3: TGTGCCAGCAGCTCTGAGGGACAGGCTGTAAACGAGCAGTACTTC. Amino acid sequence: CASSSEGQAVNEQYF. J is TRBJ2-7 and V is TRBV5-4; 8 bases line up with TRBD1. CDR1 and CDR2 from the germline V gene are SGHNT and YYREEE (reference sequence). The CDR3 totals 15 residues. V was pared by 3 bases and J by 5 bases, with 10 bases of the junction left unmatched. The complete variable domain, with remaining parts taken from reference TRBV5-4 and TRBJ2-7, reads ETGVTQSPTHLIKTRGQQVTLRCSSQSGHNTVSWYQQALGQGPQFIFQYYREEENGRGNFPPRFSGLQFPNYSSELNVNALELDDSALYLCASSSEGQAVNEQYFGPGTRLTVT.

The V call is TRBV30, the J call TRBJ1-1; D might be TRBD1 (5 bases). The CDR3 is 12 amino acids. With 3 bases removed from V and 5 bases from J, the gap between germline ends came to 10 bases. Looked up from germline, CDR1 is GTSNPN and CDR2 is SVGIG (reference sequence). Here the CDR3 DNA reads TGTGCCTGGAGGGGGCCCAGGACTGAAGCTTTCTTT. Protein sequence: CAWRGPRTEAFF. Full variable domain (remainder filled in from reference TRBV30 and TRBJ1-1): SQTIHQWPATLVQPVGSPLSLECTVEGTSNPNLYWYRQAAGRGLQLLFYSVGIGQISSEVPQNLSASRPQDRQFILSSKKLLLSDSGFYLCAWRGPRTEAFFGQGTRLTVV.

This rearrangement joins TRBV7-2 to TRBJ2-3; D unclear. CDR3 length: 13 residues. Germline loops: CDR1 SGHTA, CDR2 FQGNSA. The V and J ends lost 3 bases and 3 bases respectively, with 7 bases between them. The CDR3 sequence is CASSFGSTDTQYF. CDR3 nucleotide sequence: TGTGCCAGCAGCTTTGGCTCAACAGATACGCAGTATTTT.

This clone was detected only a few times. Other DNA sequences of this sample code for an identical CDR3. CDR3 nucleotide sequence: TGTGCCATCAGTGAAGGTTACGAGCAGTACTTC. Its protein product is CAISEGYEQYF. This chain uses TRBV10-3 with TRBJ2-7; D remains unclear. Germline V gives CDR1 ENHRY, CDR2 SYGVKD. Trimming pared 3 bases from V and 4 bases from J, leaving 4 bases between. This CDR3 has 11 residues.

The CDR3: CASRNRDGYTF. CDR3 DNA: TGCGCCAGCAGAAACAGGGACGGCTACACCTTC. The rearrangement joins TRBV5-1 to TRBJ1-2, with D possibly being TRBD1 (6 bases). Trimming shortened V by 5 bases and J by 8 bases, and 10 bases separated the two germline ends. The CDR3 extends over 11 amino acids. Germline-derived CDR1 and CDR2 are SGHRS and YFSETQ. Looking up the rest from reference TRBV5-1 and TRBJ1-2 gives the full variable domain: KAGVTQTPRYLIKTRGQQVTLSCSPISGHRSVSWYQQTPGQGLQFLFEYFSETQRNKGNFPGRFSGRQFSNSRSEMNVSTLELGDSALYLCASRNRDGYTFGSGTRLTVV.

This clone showed up just once. The chain has TRBV28 and TRBJ1-2; maybe TRBD1 (5 bases). The germline V gene has CDR1 MDHEN and CDR2 SYDVKM. V was pared by 6 bases and J by 7 bases, with 15 bases between. The CDR3 runs 13 residues. For the CDR3, the DNA is TGTGCCAGCAGACCCCGGGGGGGTTCTGGCTACACCTTC. Its translation: CASRPRGGSGYTF.